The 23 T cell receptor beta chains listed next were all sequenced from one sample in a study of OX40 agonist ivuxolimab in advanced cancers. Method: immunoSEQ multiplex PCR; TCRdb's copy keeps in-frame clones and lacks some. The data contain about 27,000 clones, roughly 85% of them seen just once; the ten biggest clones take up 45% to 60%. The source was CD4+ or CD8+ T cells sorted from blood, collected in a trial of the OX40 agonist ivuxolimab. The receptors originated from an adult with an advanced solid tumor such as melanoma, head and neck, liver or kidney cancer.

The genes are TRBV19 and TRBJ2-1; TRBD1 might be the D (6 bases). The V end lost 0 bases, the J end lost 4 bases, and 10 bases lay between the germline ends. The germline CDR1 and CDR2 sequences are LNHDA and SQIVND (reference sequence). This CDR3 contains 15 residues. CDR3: CASSIDNQGYNEQFF. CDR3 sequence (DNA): TGTGCCAGTAGTATAGACAACCAGGGGTACAATGAGCAGTTCTTC.

CDR3 sequence: CASSAGEFRGLGVGEQYF. The CDR3 region has the DNA TGTGCCAGCAGCGCCGGGGAGTTCCGGGGACTAGGGGTCGGCGAGCAGTACTTC. The chain joins TRBV7-9 to TRBJ2-7; 8 bases fit TRBD2. Trimming took 5 bases from V and 6 from J; bases not matched to a gene: 21. This CDR3 contains 18 residues. Germline assignment: CDR1 SEHNR and CDR2 FQNEAQ (reference sequence). Full variable domain (rest looked up from reference TRBV7-9 and TRBJ2-7): DTGVSQNPRHKITKRGQNVTFRCDPISEHNRLYWYRQTLGQGPEFLTYFQNEAQLEKSRLLSDRFSAERPKGSFSTLEIQRTEQGDSAMYLCASSAGEFRGLGVGEQYFGPGTRLTVT.

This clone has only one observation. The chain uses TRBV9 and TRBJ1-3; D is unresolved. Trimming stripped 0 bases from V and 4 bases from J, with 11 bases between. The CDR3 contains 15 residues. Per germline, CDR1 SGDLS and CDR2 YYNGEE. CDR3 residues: CASSVATSAGNTIYF. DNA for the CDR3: TGTGCCAGCAGCGTAGCTACGAGTGCCGGAAACACCATATATTTT.

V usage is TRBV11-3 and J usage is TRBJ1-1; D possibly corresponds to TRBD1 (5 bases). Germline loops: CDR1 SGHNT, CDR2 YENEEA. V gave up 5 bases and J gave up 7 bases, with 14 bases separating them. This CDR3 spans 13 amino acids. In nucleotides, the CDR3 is TGTGCCAGCAGCGGAGACAGCTGGGGTGAAGCTTTCTTT. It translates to CASSGDSWGEAFF.

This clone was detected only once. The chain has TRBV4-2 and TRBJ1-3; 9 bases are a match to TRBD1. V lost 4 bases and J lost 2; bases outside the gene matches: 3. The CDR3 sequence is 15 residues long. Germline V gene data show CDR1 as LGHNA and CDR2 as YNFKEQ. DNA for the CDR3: TGTGCCAGCAGCCTTCGACAGGGGGCTGGAAACACCATATATTTT. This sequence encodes CASSLRQGAGNTIYF.

CDR3 protein: CASSGPDTQYF. In nucleotides, the CDR3 is TGCGCCAGCAGTGGACCAGATACGCAGTATTTT. This chain links TRBV10-1 with TRBJ2-3; D not resolved. V was shortened by 4 bases and J by 4 bases, with 3 bases between the two germline ends. The CDR3 extends over 11 amino acids. Germline loops: CDR1 WNHNN, CDR2 SYGVQD (reference sequence).

The CDR3 DNA reads as TGTGCCAGCGGGTGGGAGACCCAGTACTTC. Its protein is CASGWETQYF. This chain connects TRBV6-6 to TRBJ2-5; D gene uncertain. Trimming left V 8 bases short and J 5 bases short, with 6 bases between. CDR3 length: 10 residues. The germline gives CDR1 MNHNY, CDR2 SVGAGI (reference sequence).

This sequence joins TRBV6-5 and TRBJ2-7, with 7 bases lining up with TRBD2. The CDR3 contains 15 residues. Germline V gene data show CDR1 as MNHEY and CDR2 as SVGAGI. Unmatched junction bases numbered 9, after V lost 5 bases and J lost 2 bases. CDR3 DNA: TGTGCCAGCAGTACTGGAGGCGGGAGAACCTACGAGCAGTACTTC. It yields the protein CASSTGGGRTYEQYF.

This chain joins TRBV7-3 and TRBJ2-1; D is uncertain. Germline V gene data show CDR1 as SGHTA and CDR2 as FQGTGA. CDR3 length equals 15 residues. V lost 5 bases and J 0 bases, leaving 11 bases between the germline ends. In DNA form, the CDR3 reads TGTGCCAGCAGCCCCAGGCTCAGCTCCTACAATGAGCAGTTCTTC. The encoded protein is CASSPRLSSYNEQFF. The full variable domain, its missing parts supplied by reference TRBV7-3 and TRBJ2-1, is GAGVSQTPSNKVTEKGKYVELRCDPISGHTALYWYRQSLGQGPEFLIYFQGTGAADDSGLPNDRFFAVRPEGSVSTLKIQRTERGDSAVYLCASSPRLSSYNEQFFGPGTRLTVL.

The CDR3 sequence is CASSAGTGIFEQYF. The CDR3 nucleotides are TGTGCCAGCAGCGCCGGGACAGGGATATTTGAGCAGTACTTC. The genes are TRBV9 and TRBJ2-7, with 9 bases lining up with TRBD1. V was clipped by 3 bases and J by 7 bases; unmatched bases: 8. The germline gives CDR1 SGDLS, CDR2 YYNGEE. The CDR3 has 14 amino acids.

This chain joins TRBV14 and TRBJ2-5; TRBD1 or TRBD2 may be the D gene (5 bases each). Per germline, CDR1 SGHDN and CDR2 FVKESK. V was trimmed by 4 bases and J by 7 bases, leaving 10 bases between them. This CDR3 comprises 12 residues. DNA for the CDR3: TGTGCCAGCAGCCCGCAGGGAGCGACCCAGTACTTC. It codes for CASSPQGATQYF.

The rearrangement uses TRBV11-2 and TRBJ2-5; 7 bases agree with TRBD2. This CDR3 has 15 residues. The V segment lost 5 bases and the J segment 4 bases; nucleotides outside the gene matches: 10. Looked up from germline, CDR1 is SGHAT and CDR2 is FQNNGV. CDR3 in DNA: TGTGCCAGCAGCCCGAGCAGCGGGGAACGAGAGACCCAGTACTTC. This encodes CASSPSSGERETQYF.

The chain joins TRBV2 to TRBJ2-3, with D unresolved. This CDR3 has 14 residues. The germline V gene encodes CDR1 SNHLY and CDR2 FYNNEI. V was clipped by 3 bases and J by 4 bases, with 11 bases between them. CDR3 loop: CASSDFRDPDTQYF. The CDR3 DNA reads TGTGCCAGCAGTGATTTCAGAGATCCAGATACGCAGTATTTT.

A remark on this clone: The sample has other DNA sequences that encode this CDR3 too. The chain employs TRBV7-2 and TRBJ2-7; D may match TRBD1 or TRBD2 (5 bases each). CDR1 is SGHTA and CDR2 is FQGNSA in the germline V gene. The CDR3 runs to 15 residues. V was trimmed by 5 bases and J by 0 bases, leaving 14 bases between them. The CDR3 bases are TGTGCCAGCAGCCAGGGAGTCCCCTTCTCCTACGAGCAGTACTTC. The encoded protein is CASSQGVPFSYEQYF.

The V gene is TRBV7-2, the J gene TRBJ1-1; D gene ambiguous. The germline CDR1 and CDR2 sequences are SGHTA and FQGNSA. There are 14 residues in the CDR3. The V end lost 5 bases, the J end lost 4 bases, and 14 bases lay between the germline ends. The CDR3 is CASSLLSGATEAFF. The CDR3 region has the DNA TGTGCCAGCAGCCTTCTATCGGGTGCCACTGAAGCTTTCTTT.

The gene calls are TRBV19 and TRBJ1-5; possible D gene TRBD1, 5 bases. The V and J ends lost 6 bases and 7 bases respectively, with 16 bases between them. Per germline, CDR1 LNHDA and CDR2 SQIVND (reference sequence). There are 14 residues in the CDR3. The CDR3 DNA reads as TGTGCCAGTAGGCCCCGGGGCAATGGGCAGCCCCAGCATTTT. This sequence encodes CASRPRGNGQPQHF. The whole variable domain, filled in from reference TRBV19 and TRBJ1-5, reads DGGITQSPKYLFRKEGQNVTLSCEQNLNHDAMYWYRQDPGQGLRLIYYSQIVNDFQKGDIAEGYSVSREKKESFPLTVTSAQKNPTAFYLCASRPRGNGQPQHFGDGTRLSIL.

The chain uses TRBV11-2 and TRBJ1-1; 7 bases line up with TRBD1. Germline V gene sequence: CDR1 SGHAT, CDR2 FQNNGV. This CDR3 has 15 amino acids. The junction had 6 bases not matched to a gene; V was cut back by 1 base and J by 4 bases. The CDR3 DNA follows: TGTGCCAGCAGCTTAGGCACAGGGGTGGGCACTGAAGCTTTCTTT. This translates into CASSLGTGVGTEAFF.

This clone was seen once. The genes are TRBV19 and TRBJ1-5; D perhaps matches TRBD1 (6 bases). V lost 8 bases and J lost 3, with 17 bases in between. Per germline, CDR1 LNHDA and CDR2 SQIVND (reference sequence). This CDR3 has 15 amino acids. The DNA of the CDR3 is TGTGCCAGTGGGTTGGGGGGCGCGATCAATCAGCCCCAGCATTTT. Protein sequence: CASGLGGAINQPQHF.

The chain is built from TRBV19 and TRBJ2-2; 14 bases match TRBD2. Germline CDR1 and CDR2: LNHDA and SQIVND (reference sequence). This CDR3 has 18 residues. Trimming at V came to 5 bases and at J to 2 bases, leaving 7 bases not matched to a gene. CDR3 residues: CASSPGLAGGKNTGELFF. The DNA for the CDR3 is TGTGCCAGTAGTCCTGGACTAGCGGGGGGAAAAAACACCGGGGAGCTGTTTTTT.

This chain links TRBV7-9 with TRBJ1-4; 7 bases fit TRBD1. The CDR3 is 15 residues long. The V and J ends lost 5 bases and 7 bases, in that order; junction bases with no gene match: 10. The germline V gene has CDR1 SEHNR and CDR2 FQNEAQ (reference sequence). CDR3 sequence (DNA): TGTGCCAGCAGCCCTATACAGGGGCAGGGTGAAAAACTGTTTTTT. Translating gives CASSPIQGQGEKLFF.

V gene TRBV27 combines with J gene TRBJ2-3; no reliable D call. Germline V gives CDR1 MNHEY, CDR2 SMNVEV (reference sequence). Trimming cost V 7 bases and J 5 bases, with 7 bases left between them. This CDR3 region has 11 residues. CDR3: CASTLGDTQYF. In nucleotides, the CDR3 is TGTGCCAGCACCTTAGGAGATACGCAGTATTTT.

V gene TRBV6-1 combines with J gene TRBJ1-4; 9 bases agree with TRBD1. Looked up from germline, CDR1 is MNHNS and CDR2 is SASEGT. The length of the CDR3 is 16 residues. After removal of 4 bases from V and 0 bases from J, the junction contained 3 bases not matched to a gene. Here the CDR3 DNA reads TGTGCCAGCAGTGTCTGGGACAGGGCAACTAATGAAAAACTGTTTTTT. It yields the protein CASSVWDRATNEKLFF.

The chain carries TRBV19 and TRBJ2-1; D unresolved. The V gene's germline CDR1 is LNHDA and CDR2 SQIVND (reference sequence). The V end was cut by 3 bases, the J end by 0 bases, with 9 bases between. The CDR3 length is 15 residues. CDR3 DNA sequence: TGTGCCAGTAGTATTTCCCAGAGCTCCTACAATGAGCAGTTCTTC. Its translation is CASSISQSSYNEQFF.